This T cell receptor (beta chain) came from a study of shared clonotypes between healthy human individuals (dated by TCRdb to about 2020). In terms of the full investigation: The cohort included a few men and a couple of women between 18 and 49 years of age. For each donor, CD4 naive and CD4 memory were each given three plates, CD8 naive was given two plates, and CD8 memory was given one plate. Blood TCR repertoires of five healthy adults were deeply sequenced to estimate repertoire size and the extent of clonotype sharing between individuals. To increase sequencing depth and limit assay-specific biases, different laboratories used diverse techniques to prepare libraries and sequence TCR repertoires. Per donor, leukapheresis produced somewhere between about 0.94 and 9.5 billion PBMCs.

On the study overall, not on this receptor specifically: Across a few donors, approximately 4.9% of naive CD4, 3% to 3.5% of naive CD8, approximately 2.5% of memory CD4, and around 0.4% of memory CD8 clonotypes were shared. Larger estimated clonotype richness was generally found for naive subsets than for memory subsets. Only blood was sampled, and tissue TCR repertoires likely differ from those in blood. Because the study included a small number of donors, the genetic and exposure-history diversity represented was limited. Even with the large sequencing depth, rarefaction of the sorted-subset datasets indicated that sequencing was incomplete. Clonotypes shared by all four sorted-subset donors showed higher generation probabilities than non-shared clonotypes. Based on pairwise subsampling, the degree of clonotype sharing among donors was expected to be affected by sequencing depth.

Using the deep immunoSEQ assay, multiplex PCR amplified TCR CDR3 regions from genomic DNA. Extracted genomic DNA from each cell subset was spread evenly across all wells of several immunoSEQ 96-well plates, with each plate serving as a replicate. Each replicate PCR for sorted subsets received approximately 200 ng genomic DNA, equal to about 30,000 T cell genomes. Purified libraries were quantified with a Qubit 3.0 fluorometer, sized on a Bioanalyzer 2100, and re-quantified with the KAPA Library Quantification kit. A separate single-read 150-cycle Illumina NextSeq 550 flow cell was used to sequence each immunoSEQ 96-well plate. The paper's processing steps were these. Because the immunoSEQ output included only junctional sequences and no quality scores, the filtering could not be the same as the filtering used for full-length reads. To assign V/J genes and CDR3, sequences were annotated against IMGT germline references using PyIR, a Python wrapper for IgBLAST v1.9. Any read was removed if the V/J assignment was weak (E-value above 1e-6), the CDR3 was missing, or the read contained stop codons, out-of-frame junctions, or ambiguous translated residues. V3J clonotypes were defined as sequences sharing the same inferred V gene, J gene, and CDR3 amino acid sequence. The percentage overlap between two repertoires was calculated by dividing the number of shared unique clonotypes by the size of the smaller repertoire. Repertoire richness was assessed with RTK rarefaction, the Chao1 estimator, and Recon v2.1 estimates of unobserved clonotypes. For all TCRbeta clonotypes obtained by the gDNA method from several donors, generation probabilities were computed with OLGA. TCRdb took this table from immuneACCESS and kept in-frame rearrangements with V and J called. Such tables lack part of the clones; where checked against another copy, unresolved V genes explain under half of the gap, and the rest is unexplained. For V, J and clone size, that table is used; D and trimming come from the DNA. A total of around 1.1 million clones appear in this sample, around 82% of them only once. The ten largest clones represent 0.55% to 0.7% of the sample.

The CDR3 has 17 amino acids, counting the end cysteine and phenylalanine. The entry retains the CDR3 DNA only, 51 bases that are in frame from base 1. CDR1 and CDR2 are drawn from the germline V gene: SGHRS, YFSETQ. V trim: 4 bases; J trim: 3 bases; unmatched bases: 6. On this clone: The clone's antigen remains unknown. The record has no base qualities; no much larger clone is one base away.

Healthy HIV-negative adults with no recently reported acute infections or vaccinations were included as donors. All donors were Caucasian adults living in Nashville, Tennessee, USA. Magnetic negative selection was used to enrich CD4+ T cells, after which naive cells were positively selected on CD45RA and the negative fraction became the memory subset. Blood was obtained by leukapheresis, after which PBMCs were separated by Ficoll-Histopaque density gradient centrifugation and cryopreserved in liquid nitrogen vapor phase. Analytical flow cytometry was used to check the purity and quantity of every magnetically sorted T cell population. From each sorted fraction, genomic DNA was isolated and quantified by UV absorbance on a Nanodrop 2000c.

Recombination linked TRBV5-1 to TRBJ2-3; 15 nucleotides in the junction match TRBD2. Source material: memory CD4+ T cells from PBMCs. The meaning of the sample's cell subset or site label: CD45RA-negative fraction. The origin of this receptor is a man aged 18 to 29 in good health. Some clones in this sample may be carry-over from other donors' samples. The CDR3 protein sequence reads: CASSTGLAGGSTDTQYF. Here is the DNA: TGCGCCAGCAGCACGGGACTAGCGGGAGGTTCGACAGATACGCAGTATTTT.